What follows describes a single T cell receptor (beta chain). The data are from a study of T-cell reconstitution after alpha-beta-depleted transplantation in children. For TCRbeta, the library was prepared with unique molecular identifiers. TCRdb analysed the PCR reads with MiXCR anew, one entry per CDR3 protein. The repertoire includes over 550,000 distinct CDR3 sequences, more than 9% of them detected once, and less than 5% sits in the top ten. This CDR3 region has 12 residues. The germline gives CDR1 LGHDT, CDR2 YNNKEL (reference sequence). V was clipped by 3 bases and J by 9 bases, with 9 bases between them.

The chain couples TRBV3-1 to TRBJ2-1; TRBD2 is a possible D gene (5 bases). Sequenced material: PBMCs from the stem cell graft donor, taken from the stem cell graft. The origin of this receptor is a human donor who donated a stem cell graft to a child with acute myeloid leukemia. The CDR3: CASSQTRGEQFF. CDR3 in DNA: TGTGCCAGCAGCCAGACCCGGGGTGAGCAGTTCTTC.